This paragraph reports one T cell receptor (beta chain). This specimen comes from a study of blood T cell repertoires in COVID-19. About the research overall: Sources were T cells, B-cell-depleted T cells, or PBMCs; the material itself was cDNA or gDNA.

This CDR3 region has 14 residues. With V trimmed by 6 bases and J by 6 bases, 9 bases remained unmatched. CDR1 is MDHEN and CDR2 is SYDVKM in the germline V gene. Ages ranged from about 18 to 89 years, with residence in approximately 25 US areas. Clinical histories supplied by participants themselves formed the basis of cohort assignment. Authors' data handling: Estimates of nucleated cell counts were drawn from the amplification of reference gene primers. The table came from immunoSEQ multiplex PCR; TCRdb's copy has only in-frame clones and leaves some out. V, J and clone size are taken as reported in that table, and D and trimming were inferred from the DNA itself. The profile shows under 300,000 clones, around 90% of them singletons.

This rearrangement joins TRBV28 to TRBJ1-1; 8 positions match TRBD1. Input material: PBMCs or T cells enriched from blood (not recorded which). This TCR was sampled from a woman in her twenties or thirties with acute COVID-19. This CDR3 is CASRATGVWPEAFF. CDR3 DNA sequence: TGTGCCAGCAGGGCGACAGGGGTGTGGCCTGAAGCTTTCTTT.